Listed below are T cell receptor beta chains from one sample, sequenced in a study of identical twins. TCRdb re-called the 5' RACE reads with MiXCR, one entry per CDR3 protein. In the table there are about 470,000 distinct CDR3 sequences, roughly 26% of which are singletons. These sequences were also reported in another study, on T cells expressing NK-cell markers.

Material for sequencing was CD4+ T cells sorted from blood. The receptors shown here come from a woman aged 18-29 years in good health. CDR3s include the opening cysteine and the closing phenylalanine or tryptophan. A D gene is named only where the DNA matches it firmly. Size is omitted from some rows. Given values are once, few, many or a class for expanded clones.

clone size	D gene	J gene	V gene	CDR3 protein	CDR3 DNA
few	-	TRBJ2-7	TRBV12-3/TRBV12-4	CASSFKGQGVYEQYF	TGTGCCAGCAGTTTCAAGGGACAAGGGGTCTACGAGCAGTACTTC
many	-	TRBJ2-3	TRBV5-6	CASSLREGVTQYF	TGTGCCAGCAGCTTACGAGAGGGTGTTACGCAGTATTTT
-	TRBD2	TRBJ2-1	TRBV7-2	CASSFVAGVAAPNEQFF	TGTGCCAGCAGCTTTGTAGCGGGGGTGGCCGCTCCCAATGAGCAGTTCTTC
-	TRBD2	TRBJ2-5	TRBV20-1	CSARELAGKETQYF	TGCAGTGCTAGAGAACTAGCGGGTAAAGAGACCCAGTACTTC
few	TRBD1	TRBJ2-5	TRBV5-1	CASSAGTGKETQYF	TGCGCCAGCAGCGCCGGGACAGGGAAAGAGACCCAGTACTTC
few	-	TRBJ2-5	TRBV25-1	CASSESPRTGTAQYF	TGTGCCAGCAGTGAATCTCCCAGAACTGGGACGGCCCAGTACTTC
few	-	TRBJ2-7	TRBV6-5	CASRYSAYSYEQYF	TGTGCCAGCAGGTACAGCGCCTACTCCTACGAGCAGTACTTC
few	-	TRBJ2-3	TRBV11-2	CASSLWSAGADTQYF	TGTGCCAGCAGCTTATGGTCCGCTGGCGCAGATACGCAGTATTTT
-	TRBD2	TRBJ2-3	TRBV7-3	CASSLHGLAGGRGDTQYF	TGTGCCAGCAGCCTCCACGGACTAGCGGGGGGGCGGGGAGATACGCAGTATTTT
-	TRBD1	TRBJ1-5	TRBV2	CASSGDRGVVNQPQHF	TGTGCCAGCAGTGGGGACAGGGGTGTAGTCAATCAGCCCCAGCATTTT
-	-	TRBJ1-5	TRBV7-2	CASSFSRDQPQHF	TGTGCCAGCAGCTTTTCTAGGGATCAGCCCCAGCATTTT
-	TRBD2	TRBJ2-1	TRBV3-1	CASSPAGRTSGAEQFF	TGTGCCAGCAGCCCGGCGGGTAGGACTAGCGGTGCTGAGCAGTTCTTC
few	-	TRBJ1-2	TRBV3-1	CASSRGLGFGYTF	TGTGCCAGCAGCCGGGGATTAGGGTTTGGCTACACCTTC
-	TRBD2	TRBJ2-7	TRBV6-4	CASSESASGAYEQYF	TGTGCCAGCAGTGAATCGGCTAGCGGGGCCTACGAGCAGTACTTC
few	-	TRBJ2-2	TRBV19	CASSIGSGELFF	TGTGCCAGTAGTATAGGTTCCGGGGAGCTGTTTTTT
few	TRBD2	TRBJ2-3	TRBV5-1	CASSLAEGLAGGGGNTQYF	TGCGCCAGCAGCTTGGCTGAAGGACTAGCGGGAGGAGGCGGGAATACGCAGTATTTT
many	TRBD2	TRBJ2-5	TRBV7-2	CASSLGAGGQETQYF	TGTGCCAGCAGCTTAGGAGCGGGGGGACAAGAGACCCAGTACTTC
-	-	TRBJ2-3	TRBV27	CASSSWGKTDTQYF	TGTGCCAGCAGTTCGTGGGGTAAAACAGATACGCAGTATTTT
few	-	TRBJ2-3	TRBV5-1	CASSLGVVSDTQYF	TGCGCCAGCAGCTTGGGAGTAGTGTCAGATACGCAGTATTTT
-	TRBD2	TRBJ2-3	TRBV11-3	CASSFGLAGPTDTQYF	TGTGCCAGCAGCTTCGGACTAGCGGGGCCCACAGATACGCAGTATTTT
-	TRBD1	TRBJ2-7	TRBV20-1	CSAVRQGAKTYEQYF	TGCAGTGCTGTCCGACAGGGGGCGAAAACCTACGAGCAGTACTTC
-	TRBD2	TRBJ2-1	TRBV30	CAWSRTRNEQFF	TGTGCCTGGAGTCGGACTAGGAATGAGCAGTTCTTC
few	TRBD1	TRBJ2-5	TRBV6-2/TRBV6-3	CASSSTTRTGTQETQYF	TGTGCCAGCAGTTCAACAACACGGACAGGAACACAAGAGACCCAGTACTTC
-	-	TRBJ1-6	TRBV28	CATILVGNTSPLHF	TGTGCCACCATCCTGGTAGGGAATACTTCACCCCTCCACTTT
few	-	TRBJ2-7	TRBV11-2	CASSPYRAGSLEQYF	TGTGCCAGCAGCCCCTATAGGGCAGGGTCCCTCGAGCAGTACTTC
few	-	TRBJ1-1	TRBV29-1	CSGYRELNTEAFF	TGCAGCGGATACAGGGAATTGAACACTGAAGCTTTCTTT
-	-	TRBJ2-1	TRBV2	CASSVAPGRYNEQFF	TGTGCCAGCAGTGTGGCTCCCGGACGGTACAATGAGCAGTTCTTC
-	-	TRBJ1-1	TRBV12-3/TRBV12-4	CATTQGPTEAFF	TGTGCCACCACTCAGGGACCCACTGAAGCTTTCTTT
few	-	TRBJ2-1	TRBV5-1	CASSFGLGNEQFF	TGCGCCAGCAGCTTCGGTCTGGGGAATGAGCAGTTCTTC
-	-	TRBJ1-1	TRBV7-6	CASSSVRTEAFF	TGTGCCAGCAGCTCAGTTCGAACTGAAGCTTTCTTT
-	TRBD2	TRBJ2-5	TRBV12-3/TRBV12-4	CASSWAGGETQYF	TGTGCCAGCAGTTGGGCGGGGGGGGAGACCCAGTACTTC
-	-	TRBJ2-5	TRBV9	CASSPSPRRETQYF	TGTGCCAGCAGCCCCTCCCCCAGAAGAGAGACCCAGTACTTC
few	TRBD2	TRBJ2-7	TRBV5-4	CASSLGGTSGAYEQYF	TGTGCCAGCAGCTTGGGCGGGACTAGCGGAGCTTACGAGCAGTACTTC
-	TRBD1	TRBJ2-1	TRBV11-2	CASSLADRGNEQFF	TGTGCCAGCAGCTTAGCAGACAGGGGCAATGAGCAGTTCTTC
-	-	TRBJ2-1	TRBV7-7	CASGSSNEQFF	TGTGCCAGCGGGAGTAGCAATGAGCAGTTCTTC
-	-	TRBJ2-1	TRBV7-6	CASSSGDYNEQFF	TGTGCCAGCAGCTCCGGTGACTACAATGAGCAGTTCTTC
few	-	TRBJ2-7	TRBV15	CATSRDPARSYEQYF	TGTGCCACCAGCAGAGATCCTGCGAGGTCCTACGAGCAGTACTTC
-	TRBD2	TRBJ2-3	TRBV9	CASSVTIAGATDTQYF	TGTGCCAGCAGCGTAACCATAGCGGGAGCTACAGATACGCAGTATTTT
many	-	TRBJ2-5	TRBV10-1	CASSRLGSETQYF	TGCGCCAGCAGCAGACTAGGATCGGAGACCCAGTACTTC
few	-	TRBJ2-3	TRBV20-1	CSARASVTDTQYF	TGCAGTGCTAGAGCTAGCGTAACAGATACGCAGTATTTT
few	TRBD2	TRBJ2-3	TRBV20-1	CSAPNPTSGIGDTQYF	TGCAGTGCCCCGAACCCAACTAGCGGGATAGGGGATACGCAGTATTTT
-	TRBD2	TRBJ2-7	TRBV9	CASSSLAGDSYEQYF	TGTGCCAGCAGCTCACTAGCGGGAGACTCCTACGAGCAGTACTTC
many	-	TRBJ1-2	TRBV5-1	CASSGMGTYGYTF	TGCGCCAGCTCAGGGATGGGGACCTATGGCTACACCTTC
few	-	TRBJ2-1	TRBV10-3	CAISEGPGLEQFF	TGTGCCATCAGTGAGGGGCCAGGTCTTGAGCAGTTCTTC
few	TRBD2	TRBJ2-2	TRBV2	CASRGDYGTGELFF	TGTGCCAGCAGGGGGGACTACGGAACCGGGGAGCTGTTTTTT
many	-	TRBJ1-2	TRBV3-1	CASSQGTVNYGYTF	TGTGCCAGCAGCCAAGGGACAGTTAACTATGGCTACACCTTC
-	-	TRBJ2-2	TRBV18	CANSKNTGELFF	TGTGCCAACTCGAAGAACACCGGGGAGCTGTTTTTT
many	-	TRBJ1-1	TRBV7-9	CASSLGQSNTEAFF	TGTGCCAGCAGCTTAGGGCAGTCTAACACTGAAGCTTTCTTT
-	-	TRBJ2-7	TRBV5-1	CASSSTTASGEQYF	TGCGCCAGCAGCTCGACGACGGCTTCTGGGGAGCAGTACTTC
few	TRBD1	TRBJ1-2	TRBV7-6	CASSLEDREGYTF	TGTGCCAGCAGCTTAGAGGACAGGGAGGGCTACACCTTC
-	TRBD1	TRBJ1-2	TRBV7-2	CASSSRGRGGYTF	TGTGCCAGCAGCTCAAGGGGGCGCGGTGGCTACACCTTC
-	-	TRBJ1-2	TRBV29-1	CSVSRSGGGYTF	TGCAGCGTGAGTCGCTCTGGGGGCGGCTACACCTTC
-	-	TRBJ1-4	TRBV2	CASERGNGNEKLFF	TGTGCCAGCGAACGGGGAAACGGCAATGAAAAACTGTTTTTT
-	-	TRBJ1-1	TRBV6-1	CASSEQSAGRAEAFF	TGTGCCAGCAGTGAACAGAGCGCAGGGCGGGCTGAAGCTTTCTTT
-	-	TRBJ1-1	TRBV20-1	CSASRGEYTEAFF	TGCAGTGCTAGCCGGGGGGAATACACTGAAGCTTTCTTT